This entry lists 16 T cell receptor beta chains sequenced from one sample in a study of control samples from healthy donors and cancer patients. Produced via immunoSEQ multiplex PCR; TCRdb's table is partial and in-frame only. The sample holds 100,000 to 150,000 clones, approximately 90% seen once. The sequencing input was blood. Receptors originate from a woman in her late teens or twenties in good health.

This chain links TRBV7-9 with TRBJ2-3; 12 bases map to TRBD2. V was pared by 2 bases and J by 5 bases, with 8 bases of the junction left unmatched. CDR3 length equals 17 residues. Germline V gives CDR1 SEHNR, CDR2 FQNEAQ (reference sequence). This CDR3 reads CASSLSWTSGELDTQYF. CDR3 in DNA: TGTGCCAGCAGCTTATCCTGGACTAGCGGGGAATTAGATACGCAGTATTTT.

This clone was counted a few times. This chain joins TRBV28 and TRBJ1-5; 7 bases fit TRBD1. Trimming took 6 bases from V and 0 from J; bases not matched to a gene: 5. The CDR3 runs 15 residues. Germline V lookup: CDR1 MDHEN, CDR2 SYDVKM. The CDR3 spells CASRPDRDSNQPQHF. In DNA, the CDR3 is TGTGCCAGCAGGCCCGACAGGGATAGCAATCAGCCCCAGCATTTT.

This clone occurred once. The rearrangement links TRBV5-1 to TRBJ2-5, with 7 bases aligning to TRBD2. The CDR3 extends over 16 amino acids. Trimming took 0 bases from V and 1 from J; bases not matched to a gene: 6. The V gene's germline CDR1 is SGHRS and CDR2 YFSETQ. CDR3 sequence: CASSLGERGLQETQYF. Written as DNA, the CDR3 is TGCGCCAGCAGCTTGGGGGAGCGGGGCCTCCAAGAGACCCAGTACTTC.

The chain combines TRBV6-5 with TRBJ2-1, with a possible D match to TRBD1 (6 bases). CDR1 is MNHEY, CDR2 SVGAGI, per germline. This CDR3 has 14 amino acids. V was trimmed by 2 bases and J by 15 bases, leaving 20 bases between them. The CDR3 loop reads CASSYAWRQGSLFF. CDR3 bases: TGTGCCAGCAGTTACGCTTGGAGGCAGGGGTCATTGTTCTTC.

V gene TRBV28 combines with J gene TRBJ2-7, with D hard to call. Trimming shortened V by 8 bases and J by 6 bases, and 17 bases separated the two germline ends. From germline, CDR1 is MDHEN and CDR2 SYDVKM. The CDR3 length is 13 residues. CDR3 residues: CASQVPHASEQYF. CDR3 sequence (DNA): TGTGCCAGCCAGGTCCCGCATGCTAGCGAGCAGTACTTC.

The CDR3 DNA is TGTGCCAGCAGCTCTAAAGGACAGGGTAGAGAGACCCAGTACTTC. It codes for CASSSKGQGRETQYF. This chain connects TRBV11-2 to TRBJ2-5; 8 bases align to TRBD1. The germline gives CDR1 SGHAT, CDR2 FQNNGV. Losses at the gene ends were 4 bases for V and 4 bases for J; bases not matched to a gene: 8. The CDR3 is 15 residues long.

J is TRBJ2-6 and V is TRBV19; possibly TRBD2 for D (6 bases). CDR3 length equals 20 residues. CDR1 and CDR2 (germline): LNHDA, SQIVND (reference sequence). V was clipped by 0 bases and J by 0 bases, with 18 bases between them. CDR3 loop: CASSIDHGGVAPSGANVLTF. Written as DNA, the CDR3 is TGTGCCAGTAGTATAGATCACGGGGGAGTAGCCCCCTCTGGGGCCAACGTCCTGACTTTC. Full variable domain (missing parts from reference TRBV19 and TRBJ2-6): DGGITQSPKYLFRKEGQNVTLSCEQNLNHDAMYWYRQDPGQGLRLIYYSQIVNDFQKGDIAEGYSVSREKKESFPLTVTSAQKNPTAFYLCASSIDHGGVAPSGANVLTFGAGSRLTVL.

This clone came up once. The chain combines TRBV11-2 with TRBJ2-3; 16 bases are shared with TRBD2. The CDR3 is 18 amino acids. Looked up from germline, CDR1 is SGHAT and CDR2 is FQNNGV. Trimming removed 4 bases from V and 4 bases from J; junction bases left unmatched: 8. CDR3 nucleotide sequence: TGTGCCAGCAGCTCTCCGGGACTAGCGGGAGGGCCCGCAGATACGCAGTATTTT. Protein sequence: CASSSPGLAGGPADTQYF.

The chain couples TRBV20-1 to TRBJ2-5; possible D gene TRBD2, 6 bases. V lost 3 bases and J lost 3, with 11 bases in between. CDR1 is DFQATT, CDR2 SNEGSKA, per germline (reference sequence). The CDR3 has 13 amino acids. Here the CDR3 reads CSASPPGEETQYF. DNA of the CDR3: TGCAGTGCTAGTCCCCCGGGGGAAGAGACCCAGTACTTC.

The chain combines TRBV7-9 with TRBJ1-3; TRBD1 matches 7 bases. Germline CDR1 SEHNR, CDR2 FQNEAQ (reference sequence). The ends lost 5 bases at V and 3 bases at J; junction bases unmatched: 4. CDR3 size: 14 residues. CDR3 protein: CASSRTGFGNTIYF. In DNA form, the CDR3 reads TGTGCCAGCAGCCGGACAGGCTTTGGAAACACCATATATTTT. Using reference TRBV7-9 and TRBJ1-3 for the parts outside the CDR3, the full variable domain is DTGVSQNPRHKITKRGQNVTFRCDPISEHNRLYWYRQTLGQGPEFLTYFQNEAQLEKSRLLSDRFSAERPKGSFSTLEIQRTEQGDSAMYLCASSRTGFGNTIYFGEGSWLTVV.

V is TRBV9 and J is TRBJ1-5, with no clear D. The V end was cut by 4 bases, the J end by 2 bases, with 13 bases between. CDR1 and CDR2 (germline): SGDLS, YYNGEE. There are 15 residues in the CDR3. The DNA of the CDR3 is TGTGCCAGCAGCAGGGAACCGCAGGGCAATCAGCCCCAGCATTTT. It translates to CASSREPQGNQPQHF.

The J gene is TRBJ1-2, the V gene TRBV30; D is ambiguous. Germline V gene lookup returns CDR1 GTSNPN and CDR2 SVGIG (reference sequence). Trimming took 3 bases from V and 1 from J, leaving 27 bases between them. CDR3 size: 19 residues. CDR3 region: CAWRSFQGSLGWGNYGYTF. DNA for the CDR3: TGTGCCTGGAGGTCATTCCAAGGGAGCCTAGGGTGGGGTAACTATGGCTACACCTTC.

This rearrangement joins TRBV4-2 to TRBJ2-7; possibly TRBD2 for D (6 bases). Trimming cost V 3 bases and J 7 bases, with 16 bases left between them. Germline CDR1 and CDR2: LGHNA and YNFKEQ. The CDR3 contains 14 residues. This CDR3 is CASSQGEDGLEQYF. The CDR3 DNA sequence: TGTGCCAGCAGCCAGGGGGAGGACGGACTTGAGCAGTACTTC.

A few counts support this clone. The chain joins TRBV15 to TRBJ2-7; D ambiguous. The CDR3 runs 15 residues. The germline V gene has CDR1 LNHNV and CDR2 YYDKDF (reference sequence). Between the trimmed V and J ends, which lost 6 bases and 6 bases, there was a span of 21 bases. The CDR3 protein is CATSQSPLGVGEQYF. CDR3 DNA sequence: TGTGCCACCAGTCAGAGTCCCCTAGGCGTCGGCGAGCAGTACTTC. The whole variable domain, filled in from reference TRBV15 and TRBJ2-7, reads DAMVIQNPRYQVTQFGKPVTLSCSQTLNHNVMYWYQQKSSQAPKLLFHYYDKDFNNEADTPDNFQSRRPNTSFCFLDIRSPGLGDTAMYLCATSQSPLGVGEQYFGPGTRLTVT.

This sequence joins TRBV4-3 and TRBJ1-5; D ambiguous. The CDR3 sequence is 13 residues long. Germline values: CDR1 LGHNA, CDR2 YSLEER. Between the trimmed V and J ends, which lost 1 base and 6 bases, there was a span of 7 bases. The CDR3 is CASSQGYGQPQHF. The CDR3 region has the DNA TGCGCCAGCAGCCAAGGATATGGTCAGCCCCAGCATTTT.

This clone was seen a single time. The chain carries TRBV5-1 and TRBJ2-5, with TRBD2 matching over 7 bases. This CDR3 has 16 residues. Germline values: CDR1 SGHRS, CDR2 YFSETQ. Trimming cost V 2 bases and J 5 bases; bases outside gene matches: 12. The CDR3 loop is CASSFGDQGLVETQYF. As DNA, the CDR3 is TGCGCCAGCAGCTTCGGAGACCAAGGACTAGTGGAGACCCAGTACTTC.